The table lists the clone carrying this T cell receptor beta chain with a few counts. Expressed TCRB transcripts were sequenced, since all the RNA that had been isolated was reverse transcribed. Sequenced by immunoSEQ multiplex PCR; TCRdb stores in-frame clones only, minus some. The sample carries about 450,000 clones, 11% recorded once. V was shortened by 0 bases and J by 0 bases, with 8 bases between the two germline ends. This CDR3 region has 15 residues. CDR1 SGHVS and CDR2 FNYEAQ come from the germline V gene. This sample was included in a study of beta chain features in type 1 diabetes. This receptor was identified in a woman between 18 and 29 years old in good health. The sequenced sample consisted of naive CD4+ T cells from blood. This chain connects TRBV7-6 to TRBJ2-5; D is unclear. The CDR3 bases are TGTGCCAGCAGCTTAGCGTATGGCAACCAAGAGACCCAGTACTTC. It encodes CASSLAYGNQETQYF. The full variable domain, completed using reference TRBV7-6 and TRBJ2-5, is GAGVSQSPRYKVTKRGQDVALRCDPISGHVSLYWYRQALGQGPEFLTYFNYEAQQDKSGLPNDRFSAERPEGSISTLTIQRTEQRDSAMYRCASSLAYGNQETQYFGPGTRLLVL.